This record concerns one TCR beta chain sequence. TCRdb's table, derived via immunoSEQ multiplex PCR, lists solely in-frame clones and lacks some. The table lists 130,000 or so clones, almost 70% of them singletons. The data originate from a study of blood T cell repertoires in COVID-19. About the study: Sample material is recorded as cDNA or gDNA derived from T cells, B-cell-depleted T cells, or PBMCs.

In germline, CDR1 is KGHSH, CDR2 LQKENI. V dropped 4 bases and J dropped 0; count of bases not matched to a gene: 14. The CDR3 contains 18 residues. Sequencing input: peripheral blood. The sequence derives from a woman in her 70s with acute or convalescent COVID-19. This chain joins TRBV18 and TRBJ1-1; 7 nucleotides line up with TRBD1. The CDR3 here is CASSRRSTGDTMNTEAFF. DNA of the CDR3: TGTGCCAGCTCACGCCGCTCAACAGGGGATACGATGAACACTGAAGCTTTCTTT. The variable domain in full, with the rest retrieved from reference TRBV18 and TRBJ1-1, is NAGVMQNPRHLVRRRGQEARLRCSPMKGHSHVYWYRQLPEEGLKFMVYLQKENIIDESGMPKERFSAEFPKEGPSILRIQQVVRGDSAAYFCASSRRSTGDTMNTEAFFGQGTRLTVV.